The source of this T cell receptor (beta chain) is a study of shared T cell receptors in the human thymus. Trimming removed 0 bases from V and 2 bases from J; junction bases left unmatched: 2. The CDR3 is 16 amino acids. Germline V gives CDR1 MGHRA, CDR2 YSYEKL. The data were produced by immunoSEQ multiplex PCR, yet TCRdb's version contains in-frame clones alone and is incomplete. This table has hundreds of thousands of clones, approximately 78% appearing once. There are a few counts of this clone. These data also formed part of another study, on human thymus T cells. As that study records: Having surgery to correct congenital heart defects, healthy Finnish infants acted as the donors. Resections that were taken during corrective heart surgery supplied the thymus tissue. Among thymic and blood repertoires, usage of V and J genes appeared biased. Related studies found that unrelated individuals share highly overlapping thymic repertoires.

What was sequenced was thymocytes. The sequence came from a boy under two years old with a congenital heart defect. The rearrangement uses TRBV4-1 and TRBJ2-5; 11 bases agree with TRBD2. The CDR3, as DNA: TGCGCCAGCAGCCAAGAGACTAGCGGGGTACAAGAGACCCAGTACTTC. This codes for CASSQETSGVQETQYF.